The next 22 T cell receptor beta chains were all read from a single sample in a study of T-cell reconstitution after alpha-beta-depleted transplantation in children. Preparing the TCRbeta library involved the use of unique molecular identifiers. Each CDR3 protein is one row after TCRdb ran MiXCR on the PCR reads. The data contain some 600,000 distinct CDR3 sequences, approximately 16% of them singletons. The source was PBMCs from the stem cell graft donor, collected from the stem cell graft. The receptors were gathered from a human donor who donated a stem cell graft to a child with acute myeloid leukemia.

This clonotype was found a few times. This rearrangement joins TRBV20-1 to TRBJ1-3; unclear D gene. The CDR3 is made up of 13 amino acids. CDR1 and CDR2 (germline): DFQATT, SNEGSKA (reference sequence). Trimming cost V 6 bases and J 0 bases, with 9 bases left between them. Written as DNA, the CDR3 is TGCAGTGCAGCCCGCACCTCTGGAAACACCATATATTTT. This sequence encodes CSAARTSGNTIYF.

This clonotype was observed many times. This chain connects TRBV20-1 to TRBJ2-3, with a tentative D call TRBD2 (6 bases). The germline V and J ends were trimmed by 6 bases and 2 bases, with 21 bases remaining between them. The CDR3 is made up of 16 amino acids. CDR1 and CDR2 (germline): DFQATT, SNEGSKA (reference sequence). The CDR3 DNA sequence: TGCAGTGCGCGCGCCGAGGCTAGCGAATCCACAGATACGCAGTATTTT. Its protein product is CSARAEASESTDTQYF.

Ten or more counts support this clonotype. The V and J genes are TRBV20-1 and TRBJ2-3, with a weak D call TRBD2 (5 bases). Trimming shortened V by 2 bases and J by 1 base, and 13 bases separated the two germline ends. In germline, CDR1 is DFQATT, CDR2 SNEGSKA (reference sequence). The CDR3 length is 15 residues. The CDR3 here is CSARIRERGTDTQYF. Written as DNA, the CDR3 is TGCAGTGCTAGAATCCGGGAAAGAGGCACAGATACGCAGTATTTT.

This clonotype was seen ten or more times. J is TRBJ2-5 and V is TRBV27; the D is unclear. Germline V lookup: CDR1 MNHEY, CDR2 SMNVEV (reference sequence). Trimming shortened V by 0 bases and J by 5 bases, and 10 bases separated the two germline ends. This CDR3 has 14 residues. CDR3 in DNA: TGTGCCAGCAGTTTATCGACGGCTAGGGAGACCCAGTACTTC. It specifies CASSLSTARETQYF.

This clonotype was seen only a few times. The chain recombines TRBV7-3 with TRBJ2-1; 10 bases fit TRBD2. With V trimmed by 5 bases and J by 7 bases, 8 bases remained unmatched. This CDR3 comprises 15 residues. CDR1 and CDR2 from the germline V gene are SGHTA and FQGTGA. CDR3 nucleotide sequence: TGTGCCAGCAGCCTCCAAGCGGGGGGGCGAAATGAGCAGTTCTTC. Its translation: CASSLQAGGRNEQFF. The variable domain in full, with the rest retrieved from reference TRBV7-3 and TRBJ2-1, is GAGVSQTPSNKVTEKGKYVELRCDPISGHTALYWYRQSLGQGPEFLIYFQGTGAADDSGLPNDRFFAVRPEGSVSTLKIQRTERGDSAVYLCASSLQAGGRNEQFFGPGTRLTVL.

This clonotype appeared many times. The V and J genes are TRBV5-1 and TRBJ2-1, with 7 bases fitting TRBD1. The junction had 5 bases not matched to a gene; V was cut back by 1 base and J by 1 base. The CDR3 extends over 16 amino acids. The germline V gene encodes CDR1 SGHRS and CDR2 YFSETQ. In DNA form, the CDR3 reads TGCGCCAGCAGCTTGAGCGAGGGGGCGTCCTACAATGAGCAGTTCTTC. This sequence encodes CASSLSEGASYNEQFF.

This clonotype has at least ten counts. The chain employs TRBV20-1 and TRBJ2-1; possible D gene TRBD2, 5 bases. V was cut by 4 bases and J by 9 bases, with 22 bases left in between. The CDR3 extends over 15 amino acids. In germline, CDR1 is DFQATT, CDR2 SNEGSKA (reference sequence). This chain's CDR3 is CSATVEGPSWGEQFF. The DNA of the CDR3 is TGCAGTGCTACCGTTGAGGGTCCGTCGTGGGGTGAGCAGTTCTTC.

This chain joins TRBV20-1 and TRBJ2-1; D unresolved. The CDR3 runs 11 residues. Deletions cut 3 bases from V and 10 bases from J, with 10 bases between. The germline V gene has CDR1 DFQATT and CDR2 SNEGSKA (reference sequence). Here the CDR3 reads CSASYSPEQFF. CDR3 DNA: TGCAGTGCTAGTTACTCTCCGGAGCAGTTCTTC.

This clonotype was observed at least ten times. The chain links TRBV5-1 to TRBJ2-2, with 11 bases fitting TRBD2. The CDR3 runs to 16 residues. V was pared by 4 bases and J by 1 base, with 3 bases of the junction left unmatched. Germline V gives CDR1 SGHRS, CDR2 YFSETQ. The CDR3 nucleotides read TGCGCCAGCAGCCAGGGACTAGCGGAGAACACCGGGGAGCTGTTTTTT. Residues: CASSQGLAENTGELFF.

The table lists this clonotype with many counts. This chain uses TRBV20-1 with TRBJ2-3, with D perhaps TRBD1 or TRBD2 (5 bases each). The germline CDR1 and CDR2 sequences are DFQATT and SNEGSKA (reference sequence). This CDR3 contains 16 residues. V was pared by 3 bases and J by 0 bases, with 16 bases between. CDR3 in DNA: TGCAGTGCTAGGGGGGTTGCAGGATCTAGCACAGATACGCAGTATTTT. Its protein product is CSARGVAGSSTDTQYF.

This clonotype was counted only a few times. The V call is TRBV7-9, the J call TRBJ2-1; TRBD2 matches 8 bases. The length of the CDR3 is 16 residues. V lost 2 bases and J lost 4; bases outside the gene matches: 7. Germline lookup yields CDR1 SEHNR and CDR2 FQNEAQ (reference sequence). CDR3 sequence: CASSLMSGGPYNEQFF. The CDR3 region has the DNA TGTGCCAGCAGCTTAATGAGCGGGGGACCATACAATGAGCAGTTCTTC.

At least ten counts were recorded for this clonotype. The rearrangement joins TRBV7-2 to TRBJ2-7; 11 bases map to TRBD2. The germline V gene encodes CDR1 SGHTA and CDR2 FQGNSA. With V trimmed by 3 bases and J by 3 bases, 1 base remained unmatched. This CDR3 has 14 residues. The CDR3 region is CASSLTSGDYEQYF. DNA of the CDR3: TGTGCCAGCAGCTTGACTAGCGGGGACTACGAGCAGTACTTC.

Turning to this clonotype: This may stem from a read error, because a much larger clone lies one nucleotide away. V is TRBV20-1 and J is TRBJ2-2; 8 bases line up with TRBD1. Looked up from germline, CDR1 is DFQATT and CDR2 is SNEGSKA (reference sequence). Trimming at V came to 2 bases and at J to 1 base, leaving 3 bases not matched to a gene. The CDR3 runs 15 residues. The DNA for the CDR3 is TGCAGTGCTAGAAGGGGGACAGGGAACACCGGGGAGCTGTTTTTT. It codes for CSARRGTGNTGELFF.

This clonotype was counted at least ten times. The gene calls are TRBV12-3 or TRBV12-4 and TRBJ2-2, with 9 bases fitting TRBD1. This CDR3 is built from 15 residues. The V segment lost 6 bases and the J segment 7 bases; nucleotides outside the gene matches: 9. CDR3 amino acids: CASSPNRGRGGELFF. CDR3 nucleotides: TGTGCCAGCAGCCCAAACAGGGGGCGGGGCGGGGAGCTGTTTTTT.

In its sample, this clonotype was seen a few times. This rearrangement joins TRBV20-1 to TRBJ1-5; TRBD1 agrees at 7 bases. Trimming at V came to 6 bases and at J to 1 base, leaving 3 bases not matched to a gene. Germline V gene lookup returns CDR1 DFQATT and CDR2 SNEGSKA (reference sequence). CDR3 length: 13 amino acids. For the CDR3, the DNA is TGCAGTGCCCACAGGGGAAGCAATCAGCCCCAGCATTTT. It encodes CSAHRGSNQPQHF.

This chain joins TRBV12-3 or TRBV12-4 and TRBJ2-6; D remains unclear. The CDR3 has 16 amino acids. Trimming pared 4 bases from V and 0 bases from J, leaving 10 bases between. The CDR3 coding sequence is TGTGCCAGCAGTTCCGCCCAAGTCTCTGGGGCCAACGTCCTGACTTTC. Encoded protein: CASSSAQVSGANVLTF.

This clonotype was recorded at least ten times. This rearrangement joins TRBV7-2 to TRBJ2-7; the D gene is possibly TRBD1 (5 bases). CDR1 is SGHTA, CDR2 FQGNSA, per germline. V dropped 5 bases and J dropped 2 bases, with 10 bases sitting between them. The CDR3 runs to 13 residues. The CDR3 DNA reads TGTGCCAGCAGCCAACCCAGGGCCTACGAGCAGTACTTC. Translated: CASSQPRAYEQYF.

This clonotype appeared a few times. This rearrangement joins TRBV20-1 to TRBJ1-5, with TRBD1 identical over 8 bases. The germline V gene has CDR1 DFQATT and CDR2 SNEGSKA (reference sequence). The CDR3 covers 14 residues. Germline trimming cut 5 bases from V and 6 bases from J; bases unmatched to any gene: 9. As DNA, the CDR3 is TGCAGTGCTTCACAGGGGGGGGAGGTTCAGCCCCAGCATTTT. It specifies CSASQGGEVQPQHF.

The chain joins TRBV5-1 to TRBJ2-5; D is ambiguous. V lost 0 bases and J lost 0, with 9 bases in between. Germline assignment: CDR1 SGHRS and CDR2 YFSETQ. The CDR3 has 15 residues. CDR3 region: CASSLGVGYQETQYF. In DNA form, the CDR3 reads TGCGCCAGCAGCTTGGGCGTGGGGTACCAAGAGACCCAGTACTTC.

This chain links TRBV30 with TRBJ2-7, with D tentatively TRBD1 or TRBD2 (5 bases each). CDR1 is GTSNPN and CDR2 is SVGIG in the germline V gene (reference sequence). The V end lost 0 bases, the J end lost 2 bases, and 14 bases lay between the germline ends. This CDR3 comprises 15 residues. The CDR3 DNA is TGTGCCTGGAGTGTACAGGTACTGGGGGCCTACGAGCAGTACTTC. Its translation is CAWSVQVLGAYEQYF.

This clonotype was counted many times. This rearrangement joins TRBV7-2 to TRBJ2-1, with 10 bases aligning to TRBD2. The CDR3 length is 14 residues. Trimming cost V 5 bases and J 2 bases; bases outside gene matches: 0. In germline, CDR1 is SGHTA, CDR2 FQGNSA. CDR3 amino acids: CASSSGGAYNEQFF. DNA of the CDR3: TGTGCCAGCAGCAGCGGGGGGGCCTACAATGAGCAGTTCTTC. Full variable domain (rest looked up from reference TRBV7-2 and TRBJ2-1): GAGVSQSPSNKVTEKGKDVELRCDPISGHTALYWYRQSLGQGLEFLIYFQGNSAPDKSGLPSDRFSAERTGGSVSTLTIQRTQQEDSAVYLCASSSGGAYNEQFFGPGTRLTVL.

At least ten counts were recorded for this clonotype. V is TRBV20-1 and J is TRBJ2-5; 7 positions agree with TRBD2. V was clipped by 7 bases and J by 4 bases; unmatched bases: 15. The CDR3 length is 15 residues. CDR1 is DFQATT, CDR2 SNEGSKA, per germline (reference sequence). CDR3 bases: TGCAGTGGAATCGGCGGACTAGTGATTGTAGAGACCCAGTACTTC. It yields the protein CSGIGGLVIVETQYF.